The 3 T cell receptor beta chains below were found in one sample sequenced in a study of OX40 agonist ivuxolimab in advanced cancers. Repertoires were generated with immunoSEQ multiplex PCR, while TCRdb's copy carries only in-frame clones and drops some. The top ten clones hold about 33% of a sample with roughly 20,000 clones, 79% of them seen once. Specimen: CD4+ or CD8+ T cells sorted from blood, collected in a trial of the OX40 agonist ivuxolimab. Receptors were obtained from an adult with an advanced solid tumor such as melanoma, head and neck, liver or kidney cancer.

The chain combines TRBV9 with TRBJ2-1; D may match TRBD1 or TRBD2 (7 bases each). There are 16 residues in the CDR3. V gave up 5 bases and J gave up 2 bases, with 17 bases separating them. CDR1 is SGDLS, CDR2 YYNGEE, per germline. CDR3 in DNA: TGTGCCAGCAGTGAGAGCGGGACAGCTACCTACAATGAGCAGTTCTTC. Translating gives CASSESGTATYNEQFF.

This chain uses TRBV7-2 with TRBJ1-3; D remains ambiguous. Per the germline V gene, CDR1 is SGHTA and CDR2 is FQGNSA. The CDR3 totals 12 residues. The V end was cut by 5 bases, the J end by 4 bases, with 6 bases between. CDR3 residues: CASSPLGNTIYF. DNA for the CDR3: TGTGCCAGCAGCCCCTTGGGAAACACCATATATTTT.

The genes are TRBV4-1 and TRBJ2-1, with 9 nucleotides matching TRBD1. Germline CDR1 reads MGHRA; CDR2 reads YSYEKL. The CDR3 has 17 amino acids. The trim removed 1 base at V and 2 bases at J, leaving 6 bases unmatched. The CDR3 DNA sequence: TGCGCCAGCAGCCAAGTCGTGGGACAGGGACCCTACAATGAGCAGTTCTTC. This codes for CASSQVVGQGPYNEQFF.